This T cell receptor beta chain came from a study of blood T cell repertoires in COVID-19 (dated by TCRdb to 2018 to 2020). Background on the whole study: The collaborator samples originated in the United States, Italy and Spain and spanned the acute and convalescent phases of COVID-19. The sample metadata nearly always contained a de-identified subject ID, COVID-19 status, age in years and sex. Where available, HLA class I and class II types were taken from metadata supplied by the sample provider and were not determined by assay-based typing. The material from the prospective study consisted of cDNA or gDNA derived from T cells, B-cell-depleted T cells, or PBMCs. The dataset comprised deeply sampled blood TCRbeta repertoires from subjects exposed to, actively infected with, or recovered from COVID-19. A freely available public database, intended as a resource for researchers studying the immune response to SARS-CoV-2, is where the repertoires were released. The samples were drawn from the first 160 participants of the ongoing ImmuneRACE study and from some 1,300 subjects provided by 6 global collaborators. Study-level results and caveats: The amount of clinical and demographic metadata varied by source and participant and was provided uncurated.

TCRbeta CDR3 regions were amplified from genomic DNA using the immunoSEQ Assay, a bias-controlled multiplex PCR. The authors' analysis ran thus. The number of nucleated cells in each sample was estimated from the amplification of reference gene primers within the assay. To quantify the absolute abundance of each unique TCRbeta CDR3 rearrangement, sequence reads were collapsed and filtered. Productive Simpson clonality was computed per sample as the square root of Simpson's diversity index over productive rearrangements. Not all clones reach the TCRdb copy of this immuneACCESS table, which keeps in-frame sequences only. Checked studies attribute under half of the gap to unresolved V genes and leave the rest unexplained. Clone size and the V and J calls come from that table; the DNA yielded D and trimming. This sample gives under 200,000 clones in total; 75% to 85% of them show up just once. More than 3% of the sample lies in the top ten.

CDR1 MNHEY and CDR2 SVGEGT were looked up in the germline V gene. V drops 0 bases and J drops 1 base, leaving 16 bases in between. The CDR3 contains 18 residues, cysteine and phenylalanine counted. The entry retains the CDR3 DNA only, 54 bases that are in frame from base 1. Details on this clone: The target of this receptor is not known. Base-call qualities are not available, and no considerably larger clone is one nucleotide away.

In the prospective study, participants were about 18 to 100 years old, resided in about two dozen geographic areas of the United States, and were enrolled through a virtual design. To assign participants to cohorts, the prospective study relied on clinical history that participants themselves reported in a screening survey and a study questionnaire. ImmuneRACE Cohort 3 recovered participants were defined by two consecutive negative NP/OP PCR tests, healthcare professional clearance, or symptom resolution. Mobile phlebotomists in the prospective study collected whole blood, serum and a nasopharyngeal or oropharyngeal swab from every participant. Over a roughly 2-month period, participants in the prospective study had the option of providing additional blood draws and questionnaires. Before DNA extraction, blood samples from the prospective study were shipped at room temperature or frozen.

The receptor's source is a woman aged 55-75 years who had recovered from COVID-19. The source material was PBMCs or T cells enriched from blood (not recorded which). The chain joins TRBV6-2 or TRBV6-3 to TRBJ1-5; the D gene cannot be resolved reliably. CDR3 sequence: CASSYSAGSTRSNQPQHF. The nucleotide sequence is TGTGCCAGCAGTTACTCCGCGGGGTCGACTCGAAGCAATCAGCCCCAGCATTTT.